This T cell receptor (beta chain) stems from a study of regulatory T cells in long-lasting Graves disease. Documented time point: newly diagnosed GD, antithyroid drugs for less than 3 months. With RNA extracted from PBMCs as input, the TCR library was made. CDR3 length: 15 amino acids. Germline loops: CDR1 MDHEN, CDR2 SYDVKM. Losses at the gene ends were 6 bases for V and 0 bases for J; bases not matched to a gene: 6. Construction of TCR beta libraries relied on iRepertoire HTBI primers and on Arm-PCR targeting CDR3 regions. TCRdb ran MiXCR on the multiplex PCR reads and lists one entry per CDR3 protein. The sample has about 440,000 distinct CDR3 sequences, less than 20% seen once; the top ten hold around 10%. This same sample was also taken into another study, of T cells in Graves' hyperthyroidism and ophthalmopathy.

The source was peripheral blood mononuclear cells (PBMCs), collected at new diagnosis, from a patient treated with antithyroid drugs. The gene calls are TRBV28 and TRBJ1-1; 8 bases agree with TRBD1. The TCR originated in a woman aged 25 to 45 with Graves disease. The chain's CDR3 is CASREQGGMNTEAFF. CDR3 in DNA: TGTGCCAGCAGAGAACAGGGGGGAATGAACACTGAAGCTTTCTTT.